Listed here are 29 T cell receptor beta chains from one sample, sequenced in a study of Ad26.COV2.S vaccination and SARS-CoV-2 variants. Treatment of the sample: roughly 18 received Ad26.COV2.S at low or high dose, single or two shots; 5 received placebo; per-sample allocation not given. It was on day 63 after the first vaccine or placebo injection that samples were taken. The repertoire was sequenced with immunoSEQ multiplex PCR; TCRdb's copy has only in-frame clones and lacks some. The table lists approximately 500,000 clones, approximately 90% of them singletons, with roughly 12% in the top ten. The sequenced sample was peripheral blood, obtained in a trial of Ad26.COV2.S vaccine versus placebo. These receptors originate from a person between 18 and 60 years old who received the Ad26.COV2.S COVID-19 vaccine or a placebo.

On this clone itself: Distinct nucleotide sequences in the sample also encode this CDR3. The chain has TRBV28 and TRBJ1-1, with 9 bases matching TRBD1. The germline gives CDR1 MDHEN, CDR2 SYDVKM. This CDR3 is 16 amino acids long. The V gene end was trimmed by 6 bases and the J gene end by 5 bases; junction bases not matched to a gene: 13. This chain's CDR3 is CASSLRGQGLATEAFF. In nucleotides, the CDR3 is TGTGCCAGCAGCTTGAGGGGACAGGGTTTGGCGACTGAAGCTTTCTTT.

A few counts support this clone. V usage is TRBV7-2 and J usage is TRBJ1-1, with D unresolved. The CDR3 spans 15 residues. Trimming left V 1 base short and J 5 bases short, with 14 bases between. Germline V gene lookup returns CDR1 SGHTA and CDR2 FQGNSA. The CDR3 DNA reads TGTGCCAGCAGCTTAGTGGGGTCTAAGGGAACTGAAGCTTTCTTT. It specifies CASSLVGSKGTEAFF.

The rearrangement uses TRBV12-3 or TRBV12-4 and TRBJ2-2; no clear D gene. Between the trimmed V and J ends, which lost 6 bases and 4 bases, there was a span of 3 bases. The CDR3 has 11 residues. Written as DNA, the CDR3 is TGTGCCAGCAGAGTCACCGGGGAGCTGTTTTTT. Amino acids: CASRVTGELFF.

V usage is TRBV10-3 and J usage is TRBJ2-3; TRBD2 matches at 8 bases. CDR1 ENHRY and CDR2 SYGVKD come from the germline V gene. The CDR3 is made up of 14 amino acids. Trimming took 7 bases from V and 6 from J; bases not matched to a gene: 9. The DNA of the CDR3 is TGTGCCATCACTCCCGGGAGGGGCGCCGATACGCAGTATTTT. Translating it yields CAITPGRGADTQYF.

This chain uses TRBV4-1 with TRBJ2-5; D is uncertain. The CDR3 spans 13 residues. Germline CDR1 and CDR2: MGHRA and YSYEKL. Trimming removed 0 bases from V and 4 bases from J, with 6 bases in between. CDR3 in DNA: TGCGCCAGCAGCCAAGATAATTCAGAGACCCAGTACTTC. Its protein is CASSQDNSETQYF.

This CDR3 is CASSQGNTEAFF. CDR3 nucleotides: TGTGCCAGCAGCCAGGGGAACACTGAAGCTTTCTTT. The chain employs TRBV6-1 and TRBJ1-1, with D possibly being TRBD1 (5 bases). Trimming cost V 6 bases and J 1 base, with 6 bases left between them. This CDR3 region has 12 residues. The germline V gene has CDR1 MNHNS and CDR2 SASEGT.

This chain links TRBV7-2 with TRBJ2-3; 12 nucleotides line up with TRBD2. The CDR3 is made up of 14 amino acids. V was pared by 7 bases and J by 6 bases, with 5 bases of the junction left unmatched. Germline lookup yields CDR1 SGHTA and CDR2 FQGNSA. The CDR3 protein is CASNPSGRGDTQYF. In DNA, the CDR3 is TGTGCCAGCAACCCTAGCGGGAGGGGGGATACGCAGTATTTT.

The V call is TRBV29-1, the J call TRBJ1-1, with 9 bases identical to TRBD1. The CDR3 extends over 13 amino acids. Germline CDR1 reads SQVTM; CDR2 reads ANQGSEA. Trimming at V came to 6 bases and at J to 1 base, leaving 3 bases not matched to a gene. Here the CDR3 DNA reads TGCAGCGTAGGGACAGGGTCGAACACTGAAGCTTTCTTT. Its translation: CSVGTGSNTEAFF.

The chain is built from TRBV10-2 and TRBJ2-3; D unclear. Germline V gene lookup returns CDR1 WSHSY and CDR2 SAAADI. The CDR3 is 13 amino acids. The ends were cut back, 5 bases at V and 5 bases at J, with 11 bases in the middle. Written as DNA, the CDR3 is TGCGCCAGCAGTCTGGGGTTTCTAGATACGCAGTATTTT. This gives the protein CASSLGFLDTQYF.

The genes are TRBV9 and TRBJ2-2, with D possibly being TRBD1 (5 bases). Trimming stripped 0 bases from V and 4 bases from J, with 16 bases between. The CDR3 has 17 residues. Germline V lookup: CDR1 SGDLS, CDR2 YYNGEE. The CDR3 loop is CASSVESPGQVTGELFF. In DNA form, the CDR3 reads TGTGCCAGCAGCGTAGAAAGTCCAGGGCAGGTCACCGGGGAGCTGTTTTTT.

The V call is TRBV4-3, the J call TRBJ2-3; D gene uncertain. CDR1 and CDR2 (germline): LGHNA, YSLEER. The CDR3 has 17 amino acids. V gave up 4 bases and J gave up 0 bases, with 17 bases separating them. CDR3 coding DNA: TGCGCCAGCAGCCTTGAGCCACAGTCGACTAGCACAGATACGCAGTATTTT. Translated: CASSLEPQSTSTDTQYF.

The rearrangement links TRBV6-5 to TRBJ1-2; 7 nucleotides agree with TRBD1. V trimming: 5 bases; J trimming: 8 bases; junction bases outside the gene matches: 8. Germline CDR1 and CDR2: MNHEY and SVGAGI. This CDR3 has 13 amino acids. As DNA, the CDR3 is TGTGCCAGCAGTAACGACAGGGTGGAAGGCTACACCTTC. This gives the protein CASSNDRVEGYTF.

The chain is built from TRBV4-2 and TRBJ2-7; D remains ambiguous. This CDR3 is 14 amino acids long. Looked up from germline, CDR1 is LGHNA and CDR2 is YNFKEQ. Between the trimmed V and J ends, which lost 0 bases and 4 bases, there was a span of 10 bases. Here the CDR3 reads CASSQEEMGYEQYF. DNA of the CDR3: TGTGCCAGCAGCCAAGAGGAGATGGGTTACGAGCAGTACTTC.

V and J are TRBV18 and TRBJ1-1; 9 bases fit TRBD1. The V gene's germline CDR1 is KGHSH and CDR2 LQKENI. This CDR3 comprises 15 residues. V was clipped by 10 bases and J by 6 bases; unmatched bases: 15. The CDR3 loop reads CATQTGGLVVPEAFF. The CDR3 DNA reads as TGTGCCACGCAAACAGGGGGCCTTGTAGTTCCTGAAGCTTTCTTT.

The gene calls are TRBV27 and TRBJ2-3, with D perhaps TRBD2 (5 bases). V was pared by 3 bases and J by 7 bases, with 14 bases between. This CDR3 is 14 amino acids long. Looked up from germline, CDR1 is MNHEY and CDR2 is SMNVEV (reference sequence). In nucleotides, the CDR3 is TGTGCCAGCAGTTTCTGGGGAGCCAGGAATACGCAGTATTTT. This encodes CASSFWGARNTQYF.

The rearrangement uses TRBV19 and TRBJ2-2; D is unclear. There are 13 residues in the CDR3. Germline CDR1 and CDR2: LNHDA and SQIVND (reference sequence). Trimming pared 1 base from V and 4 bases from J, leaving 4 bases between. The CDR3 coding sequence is TGTGCCAGTAGTATAGCTGTCACCGGGGAGCTGTTTTTT. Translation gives CASSIAVTGELFF.

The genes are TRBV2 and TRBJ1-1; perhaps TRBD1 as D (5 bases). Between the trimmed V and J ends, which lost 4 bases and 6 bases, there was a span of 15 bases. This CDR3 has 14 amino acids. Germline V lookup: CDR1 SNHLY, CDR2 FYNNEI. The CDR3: CASSVPGRGSEAFF. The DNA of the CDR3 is TGTGCCAGCAGTGTTCCGGGGAGGGGATCTGAAGCTTTCTTT.

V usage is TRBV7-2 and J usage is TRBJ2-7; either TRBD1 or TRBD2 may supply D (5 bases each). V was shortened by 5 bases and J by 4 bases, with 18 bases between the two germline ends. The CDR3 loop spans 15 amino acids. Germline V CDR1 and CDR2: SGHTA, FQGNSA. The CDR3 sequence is CASSTTGPSRYEQYF. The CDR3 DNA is TGTGCCAGCAGCACAACGGGGCCTTCTAGATACGAGCAGTACTTC.

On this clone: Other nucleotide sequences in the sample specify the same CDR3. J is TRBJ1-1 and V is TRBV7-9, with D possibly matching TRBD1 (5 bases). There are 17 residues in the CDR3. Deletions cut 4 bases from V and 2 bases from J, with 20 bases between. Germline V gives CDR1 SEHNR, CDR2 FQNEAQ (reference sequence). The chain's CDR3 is CASSSTRGEVRNTEAFF. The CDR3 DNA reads TGTGCCAGCAGCTCAACCCGAGGGGAAGTCCGAAACACTGAAGCTTTCTTT.

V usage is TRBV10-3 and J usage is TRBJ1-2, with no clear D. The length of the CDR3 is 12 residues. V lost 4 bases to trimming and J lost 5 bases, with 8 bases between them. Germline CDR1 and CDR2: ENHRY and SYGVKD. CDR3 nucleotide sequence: TGTGCCATCAGTGGGACCCCATATGGCTACACCTTC. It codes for CAISGTPYGYTF.

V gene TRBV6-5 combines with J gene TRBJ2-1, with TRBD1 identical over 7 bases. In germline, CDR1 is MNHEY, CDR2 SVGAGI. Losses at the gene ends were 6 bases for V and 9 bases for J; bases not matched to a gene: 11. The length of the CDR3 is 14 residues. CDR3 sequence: CASRQSTDRAEQFF. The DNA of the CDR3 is TGTGCCAGCAGGCAATCTACCGACAGGGCTGAGCAGTTCTTC.

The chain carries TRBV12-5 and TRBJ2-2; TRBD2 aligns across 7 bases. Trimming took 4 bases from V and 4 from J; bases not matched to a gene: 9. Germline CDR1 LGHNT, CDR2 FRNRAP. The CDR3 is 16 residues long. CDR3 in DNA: TGTGCTAGTGGTTCGCGTAAGGGCGGGGGCACCGGGGAGCTGTTTTTT. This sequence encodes CASGSRKGGGTGELFF. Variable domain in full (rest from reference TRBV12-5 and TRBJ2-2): DARVTQTPRHKVTEMGQEVTMRCQPILGHNTVFWYRQTMMQGLELLAYFRNRAPLDDSGMPKDRFSAEMPDATLATLKIQPSEPRDSAVYFCASGSRKGGGTGELFFGEGSRLTVL.

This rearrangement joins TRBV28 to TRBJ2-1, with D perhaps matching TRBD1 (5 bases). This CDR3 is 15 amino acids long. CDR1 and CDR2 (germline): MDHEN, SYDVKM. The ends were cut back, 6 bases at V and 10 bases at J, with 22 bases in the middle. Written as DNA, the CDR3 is TGTGCCAGCAGCCGCGCCCTGGGGCAGGCGAACGAGCAGTTCTTC. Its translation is CASSRALGQANEQFF.

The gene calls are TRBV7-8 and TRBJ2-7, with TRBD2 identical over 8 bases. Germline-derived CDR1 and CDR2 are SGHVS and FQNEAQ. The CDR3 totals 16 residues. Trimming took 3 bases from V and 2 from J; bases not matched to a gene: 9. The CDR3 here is CASSFQEPGGAYEQYF. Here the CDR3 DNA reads TGTGCCAGCAGCTTCCAGGAACCCGGGGGGGCCTACGAGCAGTACTTC.

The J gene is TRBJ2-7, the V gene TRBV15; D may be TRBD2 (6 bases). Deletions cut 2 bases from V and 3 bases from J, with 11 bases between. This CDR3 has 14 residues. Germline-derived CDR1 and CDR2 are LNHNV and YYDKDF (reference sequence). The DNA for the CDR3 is TGTGCCACCAGCAGAAGGGCGCGGGACTACGAGCAGTACTTC. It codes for CATSRRARDYEQYF.

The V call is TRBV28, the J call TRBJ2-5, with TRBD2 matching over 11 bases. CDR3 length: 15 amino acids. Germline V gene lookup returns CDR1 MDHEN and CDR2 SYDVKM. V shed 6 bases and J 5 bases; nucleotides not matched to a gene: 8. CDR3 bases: TGTGCCAGCAGCTCTCTAGCGGGAGGACAGGAGACCCAGTACTTC. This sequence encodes CASSSLAGGQETQYF.

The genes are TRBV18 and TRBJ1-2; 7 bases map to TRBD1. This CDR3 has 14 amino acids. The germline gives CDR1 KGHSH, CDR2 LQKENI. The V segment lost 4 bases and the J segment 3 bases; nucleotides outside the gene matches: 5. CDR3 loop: CASSRPQGYYGYTF. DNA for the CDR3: TGTGCCAGCTCACGACCACAGGGGTACTATGGCTACACCTTC.

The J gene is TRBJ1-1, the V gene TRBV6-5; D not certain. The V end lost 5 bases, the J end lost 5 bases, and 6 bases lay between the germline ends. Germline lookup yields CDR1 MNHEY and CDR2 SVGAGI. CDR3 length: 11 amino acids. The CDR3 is CASSTETEAFF. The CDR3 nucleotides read TGTGCCAGCAGTACGGAGACTGAAGCTTTCTTT.

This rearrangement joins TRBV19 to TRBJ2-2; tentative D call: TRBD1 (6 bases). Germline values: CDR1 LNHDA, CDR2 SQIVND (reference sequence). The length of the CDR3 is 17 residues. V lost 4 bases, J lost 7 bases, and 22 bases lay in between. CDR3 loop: CASSTLRGGSVSGELFF. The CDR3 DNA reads TGTGCCAGTAGTACCCTCAGGGGCGGAAGCGTCAGCGGGGAGCTGTTTTTT.